The 15 T cell receptor beta chains reported below all come from one sample, sequenced in a study of metastatic and nonmetastatic thyroid tumors. TCRdb reanalyzed the PCR reads with MiXCR. Here the sample spans about 40,000 clones, roughly a sixth being singletons. Ahead of thyroid surgery, no patient had received treatment of any kind. The source material was blood. Receptor source: a female donor with papillary thyroid cancer or a benign thyroid nodule (not recorded which). Some clones in this sample may be carry-over from other donors' samples.

Many counts were recorded for this clone. V gene TRBV12-3 or TRBV12-4 combines with J gene TRBJ1-1; 10 bases map to TRBD1. The J segment lost 3 bases and the V segment lost 0 bases, leaving 1 base of the junction unmatched. The CDR3 spans 15 residues. Here the CDR3 DNA reads TGTGCCAGCAGTTTAGCGGGACAGGGGTACACTGAAGCTTTCTTT. Residues: CASSLAGQGYTEAFF.

This clone has ten or more counts. The rearrangement links TRBV15 to TRBJ1-6; weak D call: TRBD1 (6 bases). Germline-derived CDR1 and CDR2 are LNHNV and YYDKDF (reference sequence). The V end was cut by 1 base, the J end by 7 bases, with 17 bases between. The CDR3 has 17 residues. The CDR3 DNA follows: TGTGCCACCAGCAGAGTGCGTACAGGGTTAGGGAATTCACCCCTCCACTTT. It encodes CATSRVRTGLGNSPLHF.

For this clone: One junction end disagrees with the germline gene, perhaps due to a read error. The chain combines TRBV5-1 with TRBJ2-5; 12 nucleotides agree with TRBD2. CDR1 SGHRS and CDR2 YFSETQ come from the germline V gene. The CDR3 loop spans 14 amino acids. The CDR3 here is CASSSLAGGETQIF. CDR3 bases: TGCGCCAGCAGCTCCCTAGCGGGGGGGGAGACCCAGATCTTC. Complete variable domain (other parts from reference TRBV5-1 and TRBJ2-5): KAGVTQTPRYLIKTRGQQVTLSCSPISGHRSVSWYQQTPGQGLQFLFEYFSETQRNKGNFPGRFSGRQFSNSRSEMNVSTLELGDSALYLCASSSLAGGETQIFGPGTRLLVL.

Details on this clone: An end of the junction does not agree with germline; a read error may underlie this. V usage is TRBV2 and J usage is TRBJ1-5; D is uncertain. CDR1 and CDR2 (germline): SNHLY, FYNNEI. The CDR3 runs 19 residues. For the CDR3, the DNA is TGTGCCAGCAGTGCGACGTGGGGAAAGGGAAGGTATAGCAGTCAGCCCCAGCATTTT. It encodes CASSATWGKGRYSSQPQHF.

Only a few counts were recorded for this clone. The V gene is TRBV28, the J gene TRBJ2-1, with TRBD2 as a possible D gene (5 bases). Germline V gene lookup returns CDR1 MDHEN and CDR2 SYDVKM. CDR3 length: 13 residues. The V and J ends lost 10 bases and 3 bases respectively, with 13 bases between them. This chain's CDR3 is CAIVRADYNEQFF. The CDR3 nucleotides read TGTGCCATCGTGAGGGCGGACTACAATGAGCAGTTCTTC.

This clone was observed a few times. One end of the junction does not line up with germline, which may come from a read error. The chain recombines TRBV12-3 or TRBV12-4 with TRBJ1-6; D is uncertain. The CDR3 loop spans 10 amino acids. The CDR3 DNA reads as TGTGCCTATCCTATGTCACCCCCCCACTTT. It is translated as CAYPMSPPHF.

The chain uses TRBV11-1 and TRBJ2-1; D ambiguous. CDR3 length equals 15 residues. Germline V CDR1 and CDR2: SGHAT, FQDESV (reference sequence). V gave up 1 base and J gave up 3 bases, with 10 bases separating them. CDR3 nucleotides: TGTGCCAGCAGCTTAGACGGTTCCGTCTACAATGAGCAGTTCTTC. Amino acid sequence: CASSLDGSVYNEQFF.

The table lists this clone with a few counts. The V call is TRBV28, the J call TRBJ2-3, with a tentative D call TRBD1 (5 bases). There are 12 residues in the CDR3. The germline V gene encodes CDR1 MDHEN and CDR2 SYDVKM. CDR3 coding DNA: TGTTCCATCAGTGTCGACAGAGATACGCAGTATTTT. Protein product: CSISVDRDTQYF.

This clone was picked up many times. The J gene is TRBJ2-5, the V gene TRBV18, with D perhaps matching TRBD2 (6 bases). This CDR3 comprises 15 residues. Deletions cut 3 bases from V and 7 bases from J, with 18 bases between. CDR1 and CDR2 from the germline V gene are KGHSH and LQKENI. The CDR3 nucleotides are TGTGCCAGCTCACCCTCCCTGGGACTTGCTGGGACCCAGTACTTC. Protein product: CASSPSLGLAGTQYF.

Notes on this clone: A clone one base away is much larger, so this may be a read error. The rearrangement uses TRBV7-3 and TRBJ2-3, with D possibly TRBD2 on 5 matching bases. The CDR3 consists of 14 residues. Germline V lookup: CDR1 SGHTA, CDR2 FQGTGA. CDR3 protein: CASILGSSPDTQYF. DNA for the CDR3: TGTGCCAGCATCTTAGGGTCTAGCCCAGATACGCAGTATTTT.

This clone was counted at least ten times. This chain connects TRBV6-1 to TRBJ1-1, with D possibly TRBD1 on 5 matching bases. Trimming left V 7 bases short and J 0 bases short, with 9 bases between. The germline gives CDR1 MNHNS, CDR2 SASEGT. The CDR3 is made up of 13 amino acids. The DNA of the CDR3 is TGTGCCAGCATGAGGGACCTGAACACTGAAGCTTTCTTT. It specifies CASMRDLNTEAFF.

This clone has a count of ten or more. The chain uses TRBV18 and TRBJ2-7; the D gene could be TRBD1 or TRBD2 (5 bases each). V lost 0 bases, J lost 5 bases, and 8 bases lay in between. The CDR3 runs to 13 residues. Looked up from germline, CDR1 is KGHSH and CDR2 is LQKENI. CDR3 sequence reads: CASSPPGTNEQYF. CDR3 sequence (DNA): TGTGCCAGCTCACCACCAGGGACCAACGAGCAGTACTTC.

This clone was counted ten times or more. This sequence may be a read error, since a much larger clone differs from it by one base. The chain carries TRBV6-1 and TRBJ2-3; TRBD2 aligns across 7 bases. The CDR3 totals 14 residues. The junction had 5 bases not matched to a gene; V was cut back by 6 bases and J by 2 bases. CDR1 is MNHNS and CDR2 is SASEGT in the germline V gene. The CDR3 DNA sequence: TGTGCCAGCAGGGGGGGACTAAACACAGATACGCAGTATTTT. Protein: CASRGGLNTDTQYF.

This clone showed up many times. J is TRBJ2-1 and V is TRBV14; no definite D call. The germline gives CDR1 SGHDN, CDR2 FVKESK. The CDR3 contains 13 residues. With 0 bases removed from V and 8 bases from J, the gap between germline ends came to 8 bases. The CDR3 loop reads CASSQDPWDEQFF. The CDR3, as DNA: TGTGCCAGCAGCCAAGACCCTTGGGATGAGCAGTTCTTC.

In this sample, this clone turned up many times. The V gene is TRBV5-4, the J gene TRBJ2-7; the D is unclear. Trimming removed 0 bases at V and 6 bases at J, with 16 bases between. The CDR3 loop spans 15 amino acids. Germline-derived CDR1 and CDR2 are SGHNT and YYREEE (reference sequence). CDR3 DNA: TGTGCCAGCAGCTTGGAGACTTCCGGCCCTACCGAGCAGTACTTC. This sequence encodes CASSLETSGPTEQYF.